Below, 11 T cell receptor beta chains from the same sample are listed, as sequenced in a study of early T cells in non-severe SARS-CoV-2 infection. TCRdb independently ran MiXCR on the 5' RACE reads; one entry per CDR3 protein. The sample holds about 48,000 distinct CDR3 sequences, 6.2% seen once. The sequences come from whole blood, collected at baseline. The receptors were sampled from an adult who was a healthcare worker with PCR-confirmed SARS-CoV-2 infection or an uninfected control (not recorded which).

This clonotype came up many times. The chain has TRBV28 and TRBJ1-1, with D unresolved. Trimming left V 6 bases short and J 5 bases short, with 7 bases between. Germline assignment: CDR1 MDHEN and CDR2 SYDVKM. The CDR3 extends over 11 amino acids. The CDR3 reads CASRAWTEAFF. The DNA for the CDR3 is TGTGCCAGCAGGGCATGGACTGAAGCTTTCTTT.

This clonotype was detected a few times. The rearrangement uses TRBV7-9 and TRBJ2-5, with D unresolved. CDR3 length: 12 amino acids. The germline CDR1 and CDR2 sequences are SEHNR and FQNEAQ (reference sequence). Trimming stripped 5 bases from V and 7 bases from J, with 11 bases between. The CDR3 DNA sequence: TGTGCCAGCAGCACTAATCACCCGACCCAGTACTTC. Protein sequence: CASSTNHPTQYF.

This clonotype was seen many times. This sequence joins TRBV24-1 and TRBJ2-5; the D is unclear. Trimming stripped 5 bases from V and 2 bases from J, with 17 bases between. The CDR3 sequence is 16 residues long. The germline V gene encodes CDR1 KGHDR and CDR2 SFDVKD. Here the CDR3 DNA reads TGTGCCACCAGTGGATCTAGTTATGACGGGCAAGAGACCCAGTACTTC. Translation gives CATSGSSYDGQETQYF.

This clonotype was recorded at least ten times. This rearrangement joins TRBV2 to TRBJ2-2; D is undetermined. The germline gives CDR1 SNHLY, CDR2 FYNNEI. The CDR3 sequence is 13 residues long. V was pared by 3 bases and J by 3 bases, with 5 bases between. The CDR3 region has the DNA TGTGCCAGCAGTGATGTCTACACCGGGGAGCTGTTTTTT. Translation gives CASSDVYTGELFF. Drawing the rest from reference TRBV2 and TRBJ2-2, the complete variable domain is EPEVTQTPSHQVTQMGQEVILRCVPISNHLYFYWYRQILGQKVEFLVSFYNNEISEKSEIFDDQFSVERPDGSNFTLKIRSTKLEDSAMYFCASSDVYTGELFFGEGSRLTVL.

The table lists this clonotype with many counts. The chain has TRBV29-1 and TRBJ2-4; the D is unclear. The CDR3 spans 13 residues. The V gene's germline CDR1 is SQVTM and CDR2 ANQGSEA. V lost 2 bases and J lost 2, with 7 bases in between. The CDR3 region has the DNA TGCAGCGTTGAATCCGTTACCAAAAACATTCAGTACTTC. It codes for CSVESVTKNIQYF.

This clonotype has only a few counts. The chain is built from TRBV4-3 and TRBJ2-1; 7 bases align to TRBD2. The trim removed 0 bases at V and 3 bases at J, leaving 8 bases unmatched. The V gene's germline CDR1 is LGHNA and CDR2 YSLEER. The CDR3 extends over 17 amino acids. CDR3 residues: CASSQDLVGGFYNEQFF. The CDR3 DNA sequence: TGCGCCAGCAGCCAAGATTTAGTGGGAGGGTTCTACAATGAGCAGTTCTTC.

This clonotype has more than one count but fewer than ten. The chain recombines TRBV6-6 with TRBJ2-7; TRBD2 matches 8 bases. The V and J ends lost 4 bases and 6 bases, in that order; junction bases with no gene match: 8. Germline assignment: CDR1 MNHNY and CDR2 SVGAGI (reference sequence). The CDR3 runs 14 residues. CDR3 nucleotides: TGTGCCAGCAGTTCCCGAGCGGGAGAGGGCGAGCAGTACTTC. Translation gives CASSSRAGEGEQYF.

The chain couples TRBV14 to TRBJ2-1; D unresolved. Germline V gives CDR1 SGHDN, CDR2 FVKESK. This CDR3 is 14 amino acids long. V lost 0 bases, J lost 8 bases, and 11 bases lay in between. DNA for the CDR3: TGTGCCAGCAGCCAAGAGGACCCGTTCGATGAGCAGTTCTTC. This encodes CASSQEDPFDEQFF.

This clonotype was detected a few times. The genes are TRBV28 and TRBJ2-7; 8 bases match TRBD2. The length of the CDR3 is 14 residues. CDR1 and CDR2 (germline): MDHEN, SYDVKM. Unmatched junction bases numbered 2, after V lost 2 bases and J lost 2 bases. DNA of the CDR3: TGTGCCAGCAGTTTAACGGGAGGGACCTACGAGCAGTACTTC. Its protein is CASSLTGGTYEQYF.

A remark on this clonotype: Just one base apart from a much larger clone, this may be a read error. This chain connects TRBV27 to TRBJ2-2; 9 bases fit TRBD2. Germline loops: CDR1 MNHEY, CDR2 SMNVEV (reference sequence). This CDR3 is 17 amino acids long. For the CDR3, the DNA is TGTGACAGCAGTGGCCTAGCGGGATCGTTTAATTCCGGGGAGCTGTTTTTT. Translated: CDSSGLAGSFNSGELFF.

The chain has TRBV10-3 and TRBJ2-6; D not resolved. The germline V gene has CDR1 ENHRY and CDR2 SYGVKD. Trimming stripped 6 bases from V and 0 bases from J, with 9 bases between. CDR3 length: 15 amino acids. This chain's CDR3 is CAIRVLDSGANVLTF. CDR3 DNA sequence: TGTGCCATCAGGGTATTAGACTCTGGGGCCAACGTCCTGACTTTC.